This T cell receptor (beta chain) appears in the sequencing data of a study of cytomegalovirus exposure and HLA in healthy donors. General study results and limits: In presence/absence analyses, roughly uniform sequencing depth across donors was assumed.

Trimming left V 5 bases short and J 7 bases short, with 13 bases between. Per germline, CDR1 SGDLS and CDR2 YYNGEE. The length of the CDR3 is 14 residues. The PCR made use of 60 Vbeta and 13 Jbeta primers. This table comes from immunoSEQ multiplex PCR, and its TCRdb copy is limited to in-frame clones, with some not included. The data show some 130,000 clones, around 85% seen once. This clone was seen once. What it binds is unknown. Donors counted as nominally healthy when sampled, yet unrecorded immune exposures were likely. J is TRBJ1-6 and V is TRBV9, with a possible D match to TRBD1 (5 bases). The sequencing sample was made of PBMCs. The sequence was obtained from a woman aged 25-40 years in good health and CMV-seropositive. The CDR3 coding sequence is TGTGCCAGCAGTGGAGGGGCGACGAATTCACCCCTCCACTTT. As protein: CASSGGATNSPLHF.